A selection of T cell receptor beta chains follows, all from one sample in a study of response to subunit inactivated influenza vaccine. Each CDR3 protein is one row after TCRdb ran MiXCR on the RT-PCR reads. The sample includes roughly 780,000 distinct CDR3 sequences, approximately 18% of them seen just once. The sample consisted of PBMCs from blood, taken around 5 days after vaccination. The origin of the receptors is a man aged 45-65 years who received an inactivated influenza vaccine. Each CDR3 is given with its conserved first and last residue. Fields, in order: J gene, V gene, CDR3 protein.

TRBJ2-3 TRBV9 CASQMGLNGADTQYF
TRBJ1-2 TRBV7-2 CASSPDGRRANYGYTF
TRBJ2-2 TRBV6-1 CASRTDSNTGELFF
TRBJ2-2 TRBV5-5 CASSTGQALNTGELFF
TRBJ2-7 TRBV29-1 CSVVREGEQYF
TRBJ2-5 TRBV4-3 CASSLTGGSGETQYF
TRBJ2-1 TRBV7-9 CASSLDVMGGNEQFF
TRBJ2-7 TRBV7-2 CASSLEAGPTYEQYF
TRBJ2-3 TRBV6-1 CASSLRSGPADTQYF
TRBJ1-2 TRBV4-3 CASSQSVGGAFDGYTF
TRBJ1-1 TRBV4-2 CASSQEVNTEAFF
TRBJ2-1 TRBV12-3/TRBV12-4 CASSFSGIEYNEQFF
TRBJ2-5 TRBV13 CASSSAPGASETQYF
TRBJ2-5 TRBV11-2 CASSNPGQLQETQYF
TRBJ1-5 TRBV7-2 CASSVGWGGQPQHF
TRBJ2-5 TRBV6-5 CATFSGAQYF
TRBJ2-7 TRBV10-3 CAIRTQSRTYEQYF
TRBJ2-2 TRBV7-9 CASSLTATGELFF
TRBJ2-5 TRBV11-2 CASSRRQGQGEETQYF
TRBJ2-1 TRBV12-3/TRBV12-4 CASSSLAGSGEQFF
TRBJ2-1 TRBV6-1 CASSNRGTGGNEQFF
TRBJ2-5 TRBV20-1 CSARDSGRQETQYF
TRBJ2-3 TRBV7-6 CASSSGATLGIKNTDTQYF
TRBJ2-1 TRBV19 CASNSGRVGNEQFF
TRBJ2-5 TRBV2 CASRNAGGMGETQYF
TRBJ2-1 TRBV20-1 CSAGLAGGSLSYNEQFF
TRBJ1-6 TRBV7-2 CASSLVEPGGANSPLHF
TRBJ2-7 TRBV12-3/TRBV12-4 CATAGQDSYEQYF
TRBJ2-2 TRBV28 CASSFYPNTGELFF
TRBJ2-7 TRBV20-1 CSASATYPYEQYF
TRBJ2-7 TRBV28 CATRSPGLEQVEQYF
TRBJ2-1 TRBV30 CAWSVFSGRADEQFF
TRBJ2-5 TRBV12-3/TRBV12-4 CASSLGLKETQYF
TRBJ2-5 TRBV20-1 CSASGTVQETQYF
TRBJ2-7 TRBV5-5 CASSLSPSGPKTYEQYF
TRBJ2-2 TRBV10-3 CAISEKRNTGELFF
TRBJ1-4 TRBV7-9 CASSPRDSYEKLFF
TRBJ2-3 TRBV30 CAWGGGPDTQYF
TRBJ2-7 TRBV6-2/TRBV6-3 CASSTNPTYEQYF
TRBJ2-1 TRBV7-9 CASSPTSVLSSYNEQFF
TRBJ2-5 TRBV6-5 CASSTGTGGFETQYF
TRBJ2-3 TRBV28 CASSSSFLDTQYF
TRBJ2-2 TRBV6-1 CASTQGGTGELFF
TRBJ2-1 TRBV15 CATSGGLNSFYNEQFF
TRBJ2-7 TRBV24-1 CATSDSANAYEQYF
TRBJ1-1 TRBV28 CASSSPDGTANTEAFF
TRBJ1-1 TRBV10-2 CASTLTGSHTEAFF
TRBJ1-6 TRBV20-1 CSATQLRGNSPLHF
TRBJ2-1 TRBV20-1 CSAHGGLGANEQFF
TRBJ2-1 TRBV6-2/TRBV6-3 CASSFTVGYSSDEQFF
TRBJ1-1 TRBV29-1 CSAREGVGTEAFF
TRBJ2-6 TRBV7-2 CASRPSAGGTGANVLTF
TRBJ2-2 TRBV10-1 CAIVDTGIRGGELFF